This T cell receptor (beta chain) was captured in a study of early T cells in non-severe SARS-CoV-2 infection. Across the whole study: Bulk RNA isolated from unsorted whole blood underwent sequencing; chains were not paired.

Germline V gene lookup returns CDR1 SGHNT and CDR2 YYREEE (reference sequence). CDR3 length: 12 amino acids. The junction had 2 bases not matched to a gene; V was cut back by 0 bases and J by 10 bases. In the library, individual cDNA molecules carried attached unique molecular identifiers. Using its own MiXCR run on the 5' RACE reads, TCRdb lists one record per CDR3 protein. The sample holds 50,000 to 70,000 distinct CDR3 sequences, around 13% seen once. This clonotype was seen many times. The TCR originated in an adult who was a healthcare worker with PCR-confirmed SARS-CoV-2 infection or an uninfected control (not recorded which). This rearrangement joins TRBV5-4 to TRBJ1-1; 8 positions match TRBD1. The sample comprised whole blood. CDR3 nucleotides: TGTGCCAGCAGCTTGGAAGGACAGGGAGCTTTCTTT. Encoded protein: CASSLEGQGAFF.